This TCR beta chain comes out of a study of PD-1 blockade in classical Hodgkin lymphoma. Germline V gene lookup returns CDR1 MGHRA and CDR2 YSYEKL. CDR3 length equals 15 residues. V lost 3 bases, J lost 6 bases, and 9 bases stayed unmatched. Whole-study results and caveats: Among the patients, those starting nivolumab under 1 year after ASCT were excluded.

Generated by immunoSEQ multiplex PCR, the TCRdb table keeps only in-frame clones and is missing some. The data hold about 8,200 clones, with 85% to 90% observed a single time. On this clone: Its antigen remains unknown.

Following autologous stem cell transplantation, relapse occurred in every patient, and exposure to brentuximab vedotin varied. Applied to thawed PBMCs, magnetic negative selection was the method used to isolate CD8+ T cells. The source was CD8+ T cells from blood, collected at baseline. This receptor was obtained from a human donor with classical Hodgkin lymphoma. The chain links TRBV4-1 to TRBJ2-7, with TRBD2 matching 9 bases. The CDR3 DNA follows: TGCGCCAGCAGCCAGGGGAGACTAGCGGTACCCGAGCAGTACTTC. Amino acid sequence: CASSQGRLAVPEQYF.